A selection of T cell receptor beta chains follows, all from one sample in a study of shared clonotypes between healthy human individuals. Only in-frame clones appear in the TCRdb table, and some are missing; sequencing was by immunoSEQ multiplex PCR. The sample holds some 470,000 clones, around 80% seen once. Sequenced material: PBMCs. The receptors derive from a woman between 40 and 55 years old in good health. Some clones in this sample may be carry-over from other donors' samples. The CDR3 runs from the conserved cysteine through the conserved F or W. A D gene is named only where the DNA matches it firmly. Size values are once, few and many counts, or a class for expanded clones, and some rows have none.

>TRBJ1-1|TRBV5-1|15|NA|NA
CASRGQGQVNTEAFF
TGCGCCTCCCGGGGGCAGGGCCAGGTGAACACTGAAGCTTTCTTT
>TRBJ1-2|TRBV2|12|NA|few
CASRGDNYGYTF
TGTGCCAGCAGGGGAGACAACTATGGCTACACCTTC
>TRBJ2-1|TRBV7-6|17|TRBD2|NA
CASSLWASGGYDNEQFF
TGTGCCAGCAGCTTATGGGCTAGCGGGGGCTACGACAATGAGCAGTTCTTC
>TRBJ2-5|TRBV7-3|13|TRBD2|NA
CASSQREGMAQYF
TGTGCCAGCAGCCAACGGGAGGGGATGGCCCAGTACTTC
>TRBJ2-3|TRBV5-1|16|TRBD1|NA
CASSLGGAGGRDTQYF
TGCGCCAGCAGCTTGGGAGGTGCAGGGGGCCGGGATACGCAGTATTTT
>TRBJ2-3|TRBV11-2|15|NA|NA
CASSLGGASTDTQYF
TGTGCCAGCAGCTTAGGGGGTGCTAGCACAGATACGCAGTATTTT
>TRBJ2-7|TRBV4-1|14|NA|many
CASSQEKNLYEQYF
TGCGCCAGCAGCCAAGAAAAGAATCTCTACGAGCAGTACTTC
>TRBJ1-3|TRBV6-1|13|NA|few
CACRITSGNTIYF
TGTGCCTGCAGGATCACCTCTGGAAACACCATATATTTT
>TRBJ2-3|TRBV28|13|NA|NA
CASRNNRADTQYF
TGTGCCAGCAGAAATAACAGGGCCGATACGCAGTATTTT
>TRBJ1-1|TRBV7-6|16|TRBD1|few
CASSPDEGATNTEAFF
TGTGCCAGCAGCCCCGACGAGGGGGCGACGAACACTGAAGCTTTCTTT
>TRBJ1-2|TRBV5-1|13|TRBD1|NA
CASSLHRGFGYTF
TGCGCCAGCAGCTTGCACAGGGGGTTTGGCTACACCTTC
>TRBJ2-7|TRBV27|14|TRBD1|NA
CASSLLAQGPGQYF
TGTGCCAGCAGTCTCCTGGCACAGGGGCCGGGGCAGTACTTC
>TRBJ1-1|TRBV2|12|NA|NA
CASIRLNTEAFF
TGTGCCAGCATCAGATTGAACACTGAAGCTTTCTTT
>TRBJ2-2|TRBV14|18|TRBD2|NA
CASSQRGPGLVTTGELFF
TGTGCCAGCAGCCAAAGAGGCCCGGGACTAGTTACCACCGGGGAGCTGTTTTTT
>TRBJ2-3|TRBV5-4|12|NA|NA
CAIPVGPDTQYF
TGTGCCATTCCGGTCGGTCCAGATACGCAGTATTTT
>TRBJ2-3|TRBV5-4|16|TRBD1|many
CASSQAGTGSTDTQYF
TGTGCCAGCAGCCAAGCCGGGACAGGGTCCACAGATACGCAGTATTTT
>TRBJ2-5|TRBV5-1|14|TRBD1|NA
CASSGGQGDQTQYF
TGCGCCAGCAGCGGGGGACAGGGGGATCAGACCCAGTACTTC
>TRBJ2-3|TRBV19|16|NA|few
CASSPLRDLSTDTQYF
TGTGCCAGTAGTCCGCTCCGGGACTTAAGCACAGATACGCAGTATTTT
>TRBJ2-7|TRBV5-1|14|NA|NA
CASSLGVLTYEQYF
TGCGCCAGCAGCTTGGGGGTACTAACCTACGAGCAGTACTTC
>TRBJ1-1|TRBV14|14|NA|NA
CASSQATGSSEAFF
TGTGCCAGCAGCCAAGCGACAGGCTCCTCTGAAGCTTTCTTT
>TRBJ2-7|TRBV18|12|NA|few
CASSPETYEQYF
TGTGCCAGCTCACCCGAAACCTACGAGCAGTACTTC
>TRBJ2-2|TRBV18|15|TRBD2|NA
CASSGLAGNTGELFF
TGTGCCAGCTCAGGACTAGCGGGGAACACCGGGGAGCTGTTTTTT
>TRBJ2-7|TRBV7-9|15|TRBD1|few
CASSLSGTGVSEQYF
TGTGCCAGCAGCCTATCCGGGACAGGGGTCTCCGAGCAGTACTTC
>TRBJ2-7|TRBV4-3|16|TRBD2|NA
CASSQALAGLPYEQYF
TGCGCCAGCAGCCAAGCTCTAGCGGGCCTACCCTACGAGCAGTACTTC
>TRBJ1-2|TRBV19|14|TRBD1|NA
CASSPGTGIYGYTF
TGTGCCAGTAGTCCGGGGACAGGAATCTATGGCTACACCTTC
>TRBJ2-3|TRBV29-1|13|NA|NA
CSAPVMQSDTQYF
TGCAGCGCCCCGGTCATGCAATCAGATACGCAGTATTTT
>TRBJ2-7|TRBV4-3|16|TRBD1|NA
CASSQGDRGPTYEQYF
TGCGCCAGCAGCCAAGGAGACAGGGGGCCCACCTACGAGCAGTACTTC
>TRBJ1-4|TRBV5-1|11|NA|NA
CASSSGEKLFF
TGCGCCAGCAGCTCGGGTGAAAAACTGTTTTTT
>TRBJ2-1|TRBV28|12|NA|NA
CASSTRLNEQFF
TGTGCCAGCAGTACGAGGCTCAATGAGCAGTTCTTC
>TRBJ1-1|TRBV6-5|14|NA|NA
CASKPRERGTEAFF
TGTGCCAGCAAACCCCGGGAGAGAGGGACTGAAGCTTTCTTT